This T cell receptor beta chain was obtained from a study of cytomegalovirus exposure and HLA in healthy donors. Germline V gene data show CDR1 as MRHNA and CDR2 as SNTAGT. V lost 10 bases to trimming and J lost 3 bases, with 36 bases between them. The CDR3 runs to 20 residues. Primers for the PCR totalled 60 Vbeta and 13 Jbeta. The method was immunoSEQ multiplex PCR; TCRdb's version includes in-frame clones alone and lacks a portion of them. Of tens of thousands of clones in the sample, more than 65% are singletons; the top ten hold 9% to 13%. The chain is built from TRBV6-4 and TRBJ1-2; D is perhaps TRBD1 (6 bases). Sequences were obtained from PBMCs. This clonotype was obtained from a male donor in good health and CMV-seropositive. This chain's CDR3 is CATKEGPRGRGRTKHYGYTF. CDR3 nucleotides: TGTGCCACCAAAGAGGGGCCCCGTGGGCGGGGGCGAACCAAACACTATGGCTACACCTTC.